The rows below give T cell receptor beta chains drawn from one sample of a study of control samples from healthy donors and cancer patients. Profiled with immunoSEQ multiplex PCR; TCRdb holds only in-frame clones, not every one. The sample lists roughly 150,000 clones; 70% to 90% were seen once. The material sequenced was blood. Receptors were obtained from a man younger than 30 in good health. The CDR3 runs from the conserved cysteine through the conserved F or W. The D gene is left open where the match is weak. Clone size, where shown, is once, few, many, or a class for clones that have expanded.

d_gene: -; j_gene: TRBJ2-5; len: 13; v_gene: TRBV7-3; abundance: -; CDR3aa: CASSRGVQETQYF; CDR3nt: TGTGCCAGCAGCCGCGGTGTCCAAGAGACCCAGTACTTC
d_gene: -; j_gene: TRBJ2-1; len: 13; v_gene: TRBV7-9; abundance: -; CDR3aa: CASSSGTATRQFF; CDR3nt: TGTGCCAGCAGCTCAGGGACTGCCACGCGGCAGTTCTTC
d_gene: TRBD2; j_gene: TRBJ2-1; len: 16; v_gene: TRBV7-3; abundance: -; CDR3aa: CASSLESASGVYEQFF; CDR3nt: TGTGCCAGCAGCTTAGAATCAGCTAGCGGGGTCTATGAGCAGTTCTTC
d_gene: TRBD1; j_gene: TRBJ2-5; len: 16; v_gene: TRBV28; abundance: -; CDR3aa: CASSLVRGPLQETQYF; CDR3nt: TGTGCCAGCAGTTTAGTTAGGGGGCCTTTACAAGAGACCCAGTACTTC
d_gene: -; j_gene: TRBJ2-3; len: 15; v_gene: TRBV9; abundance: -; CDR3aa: CASSRGAPPFDTQYF; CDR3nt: TGTGCCAGCAGCAGGGGAGCCCCCCCCTTCGATACGCAGTATTTT
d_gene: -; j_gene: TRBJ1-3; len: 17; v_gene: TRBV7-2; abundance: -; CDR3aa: CASSLAPSRGSGNTIYF; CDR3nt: TGTGCCAGCAGCTTAGCCCCGAGCAGGGGCTCTGGAAACACCATATATTTT
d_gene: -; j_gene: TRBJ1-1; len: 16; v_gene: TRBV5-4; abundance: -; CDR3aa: CASSKGPTVAATEAFF; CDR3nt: TGTGCCAGCAGCAAAGGACCGACAGTCGCCGCTACTGAAGCTTTCTTT
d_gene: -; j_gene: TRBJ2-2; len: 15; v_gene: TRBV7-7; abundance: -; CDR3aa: CASSLTGDSTGELFF; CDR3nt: TGTGCTAGCAGCTTAACGGGGGATAGTACCGGGGAGCTGTTTTTT
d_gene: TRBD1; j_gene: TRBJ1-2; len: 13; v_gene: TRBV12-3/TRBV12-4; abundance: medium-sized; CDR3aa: CASTMDRVYGYTF; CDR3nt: TGTGCCAGCACCATGGACAGGGTCTATGGCTACACCTTC
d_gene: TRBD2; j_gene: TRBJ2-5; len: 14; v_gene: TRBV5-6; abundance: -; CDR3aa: CASSLLAGTETQYF; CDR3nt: TGTGCCAGCAGCCTCTTAGCGGGGACTGAGACCCAGTACTTC
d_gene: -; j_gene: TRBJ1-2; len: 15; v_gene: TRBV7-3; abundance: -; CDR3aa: CASSLGQGRNYGYTF; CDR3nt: TGTGCCAGCAGCTTAGGGCAGGGGCGGAACTATGGCTACACCTTC
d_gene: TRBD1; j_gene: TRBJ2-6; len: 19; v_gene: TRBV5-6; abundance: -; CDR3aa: CASSLESGQIFSGANVLTF; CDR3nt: TGTGCCAGCAGCTTGGAATCGGGACAGATATTCTCTGGGGCCAACGTCCTGACTTTC
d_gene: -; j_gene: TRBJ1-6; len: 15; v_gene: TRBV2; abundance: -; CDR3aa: CASRLENQYNSPLHF; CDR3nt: TGTGCCAGCAGGTTGGAAAATCAGTATAATTCACCCCTCCACTTT
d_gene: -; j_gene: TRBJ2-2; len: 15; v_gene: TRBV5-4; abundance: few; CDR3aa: CASSSNTGHTGELFF; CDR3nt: TGTGCCAGCAGCTCGAATACAGGGCATACCGGGGAGCTGTTTTTT
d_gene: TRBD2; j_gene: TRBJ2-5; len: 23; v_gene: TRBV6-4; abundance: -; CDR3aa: CASRDLVAGTSGESGFGAETQYF; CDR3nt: TGTGCCAGCAGGGACCTTGTTGCCGGGACTAGCGGGGAGTCGGGGTTCGGGGCAGAGACCCAGTACTTC
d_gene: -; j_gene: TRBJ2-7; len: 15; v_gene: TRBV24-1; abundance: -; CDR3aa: CATSDSGEGSYEQYF; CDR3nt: TGTGCCACCAGTGATTCAGGGGAAGGCTCCTACGAGCAGTACTTC
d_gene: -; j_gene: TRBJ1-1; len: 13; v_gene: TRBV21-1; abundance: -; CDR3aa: CASSKTGDTEAFF; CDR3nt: TGTGCCAGCAGCAAGACAGGGGACACTGAAGCTTTCTTT
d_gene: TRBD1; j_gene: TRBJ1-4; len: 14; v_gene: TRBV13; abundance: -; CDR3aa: CASSLGTGDEKLFF; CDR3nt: TGTGCCAGCAGCCTCGGGACAGGGGATGAAAAACTGTTTTTT
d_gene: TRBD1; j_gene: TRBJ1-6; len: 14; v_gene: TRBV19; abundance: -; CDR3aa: CASTRDRGGSPLHF; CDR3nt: TGTGCCAGTACCAGGGACAGGGGTGGATCACCCCTCCACTTT
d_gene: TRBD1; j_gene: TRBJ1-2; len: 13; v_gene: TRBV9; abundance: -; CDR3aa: CASSVDRGGSYTF; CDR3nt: TGTGCCAGCAGCGTAGACAGGGGTGGTAGCTACACCTTC
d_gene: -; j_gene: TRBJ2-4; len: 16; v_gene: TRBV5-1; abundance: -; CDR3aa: CASSPDKNVAKNIQYF; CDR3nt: TGCGCCAGCAGCCCCGACAAGAACGTAGCCAAAAACATTCAGTACTTC
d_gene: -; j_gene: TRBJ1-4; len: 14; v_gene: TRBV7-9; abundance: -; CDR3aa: CASSRAFTNEKLFF; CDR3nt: TGTGCCAGCAGCCGAGCGTTCACTAATGAAAAACTGTTTTTT
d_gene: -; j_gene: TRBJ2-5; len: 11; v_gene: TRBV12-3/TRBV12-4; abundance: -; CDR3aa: CASSLQETQYF; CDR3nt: TGTGCCAGCAGTTTACAAGAGACCCAGTACTTC
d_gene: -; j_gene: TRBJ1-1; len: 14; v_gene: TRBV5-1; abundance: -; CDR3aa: CASSGGTGFTEAFF; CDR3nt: TGCGCCAGCAGTGGGGGAACAGGGTTCACTGAAGCTTTCTTT
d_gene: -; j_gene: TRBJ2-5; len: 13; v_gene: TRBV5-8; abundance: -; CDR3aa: CASSRTAWETQYF; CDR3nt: TGTGCCAGCAGCAGGACAGCCTGGGAGACCCAGTACTTC
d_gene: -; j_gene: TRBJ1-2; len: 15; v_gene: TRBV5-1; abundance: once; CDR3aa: CASSLLGGKGYGYTF; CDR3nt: TGCGCCAGCAGCTTGTTGGGGGGAAAGGGCTATGGCTACACCTTC
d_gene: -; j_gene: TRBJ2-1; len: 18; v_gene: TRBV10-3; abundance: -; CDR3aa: CAISESTGTPTFYNEQFF; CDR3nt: TGTGCCATCAGTGAGAGCACCGGGACACCAACCTTTTACAATGAGCAGTTCTTC
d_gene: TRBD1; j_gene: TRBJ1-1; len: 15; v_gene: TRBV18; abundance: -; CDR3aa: CASSTFGQANTEAFF; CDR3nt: TGTGCCAGCTCAACCTTCGGACAGGCGAACACTGAAGCTTTCTTT
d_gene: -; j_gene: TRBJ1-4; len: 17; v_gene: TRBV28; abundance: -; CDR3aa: CASSEGPSKGTNEKLFF; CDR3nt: TGTGCCAGCAGTGAGGGACCAAGCAAGGGCACTAATGAAAAACTGTTTTTT
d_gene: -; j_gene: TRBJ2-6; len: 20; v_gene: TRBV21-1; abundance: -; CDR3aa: CASSKPLRDSFFSGANVLTF; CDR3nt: TGTGCCAGCAGCAAACCCCTGAGGGACAGCTTCTTCTCTGGGGCCAACGTCCTGACTTTC
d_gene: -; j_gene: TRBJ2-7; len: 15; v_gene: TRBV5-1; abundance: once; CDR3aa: CASSFALGGGHEQYF; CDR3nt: TGCGCCAGCAGCTTTGCGTTGGGGGGTGGCCACGAGCAGTACTTC
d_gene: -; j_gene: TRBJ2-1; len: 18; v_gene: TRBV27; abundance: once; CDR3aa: CASSIRPPIYSSYNEQFF; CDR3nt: TGTGCCAGCAGCATACGCCCCCCCATATATAGCTCCTACAATGAGCAGTTCTTC
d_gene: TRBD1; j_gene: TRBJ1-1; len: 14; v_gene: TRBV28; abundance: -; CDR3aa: CASSIQGATTEAFF; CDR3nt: TGTGCCAGCAGTATACAGGGGGCGACCACTGAAGCTTTCTTT
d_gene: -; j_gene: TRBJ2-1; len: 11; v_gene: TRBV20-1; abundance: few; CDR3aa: CSARTENEQFF; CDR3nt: TGCAGTGCTAGGACAGAGAATGAGCAGTTCTTC
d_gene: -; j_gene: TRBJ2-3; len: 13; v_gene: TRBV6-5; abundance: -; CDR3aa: CASSYSRTDPQYF; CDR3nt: TGTGCCAGCAGTTACTCCCGTACAGATCCGCAGTATTTT
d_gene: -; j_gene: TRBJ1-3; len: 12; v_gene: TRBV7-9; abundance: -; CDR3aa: CASSLVGNTIYF; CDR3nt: TGTGCCAGCAGTTTGGTTGGAAACACCATATATTTT
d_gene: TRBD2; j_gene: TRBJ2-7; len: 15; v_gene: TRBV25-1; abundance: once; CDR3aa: CASRQDLRGGFEQYF; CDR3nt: TGTGCCAGCAGGCAGGATCTGCGGGGGGGGTTTGAGCAGTACTTC
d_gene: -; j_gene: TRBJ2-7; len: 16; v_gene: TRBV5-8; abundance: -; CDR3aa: CASSSKAHRLRDEQYF; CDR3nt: TGTGCCAGCAGCTCTAAGGCCCACAGGTTACGCGACGAGCAGTACTTC
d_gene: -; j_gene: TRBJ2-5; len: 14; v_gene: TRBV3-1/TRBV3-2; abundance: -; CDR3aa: CASSQGFSQETQYF; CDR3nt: TGTGCCAGCAGCCAAGGTTTCAGCCAAGAGACCCAGTACTTC
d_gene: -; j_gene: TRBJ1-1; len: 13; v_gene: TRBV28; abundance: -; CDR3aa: CASSFPGGTEAFF; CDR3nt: TGTGCCAGCAGTTTTCCGGGGGGCACTGAAGCTTTCTTT
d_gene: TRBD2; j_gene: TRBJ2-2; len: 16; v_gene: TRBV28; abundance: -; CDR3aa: CASSLLAGPNTGELFF; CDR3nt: TGTGCCAGCAGTTTATTAGCGGGCCCCAACACCGGGGAGCTGTTTTTT
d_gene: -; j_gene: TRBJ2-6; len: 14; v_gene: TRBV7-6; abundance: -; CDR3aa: CASSSGSGANVLTF; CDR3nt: TGTGCCAGCAGCTCCGGGTCTGGGGCCAACGTCCTGACTTTC
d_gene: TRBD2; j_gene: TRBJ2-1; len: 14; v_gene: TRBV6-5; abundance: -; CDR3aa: CASRGTSGGGEQFF; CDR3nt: TGTGCCTCCCGAGGGACTAGCGGGGGAGGCGAGCAGTTCTTC
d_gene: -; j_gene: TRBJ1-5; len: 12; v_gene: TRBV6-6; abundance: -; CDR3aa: CASRWLGEPQHF; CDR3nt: TGTGCCAGCCGATGGCTTGGAGAGCCCCAGCATTTT
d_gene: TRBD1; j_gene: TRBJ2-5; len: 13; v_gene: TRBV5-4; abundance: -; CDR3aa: CASSRDREETQYF; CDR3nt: TGTGCCAGCAGCCGGGACAGGGAGGAGACCCAGTACTTC
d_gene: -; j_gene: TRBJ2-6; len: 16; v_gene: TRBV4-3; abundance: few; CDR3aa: CASSQEVQGGANVLTF; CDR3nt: TGCGCCAGCAGCCAAGAGGTCCAGGGTGGGGCCAACGTCCTGACTTTC
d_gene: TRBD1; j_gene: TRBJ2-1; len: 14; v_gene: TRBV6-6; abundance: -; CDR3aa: CASSPGGSYNEQFF; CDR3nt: TGTGCCAGCAGTCCAGGGGGCTCCTACAATGAGCAGTTCTTC
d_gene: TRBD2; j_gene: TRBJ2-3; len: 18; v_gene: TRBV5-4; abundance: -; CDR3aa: CASSGGWTSGTAGDTQYF; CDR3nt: TGTGCCAGCAGCGGGGGGTGGACTAGCGGGACTGCAGGAGATACGCAGTATTTT
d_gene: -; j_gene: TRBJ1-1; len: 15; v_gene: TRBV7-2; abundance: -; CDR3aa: CASSFRIFRNTEAFF; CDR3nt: TGTGCCAGCAGCTTCAGAATCTTTCGGAACACTGAAGCTTTCTTT
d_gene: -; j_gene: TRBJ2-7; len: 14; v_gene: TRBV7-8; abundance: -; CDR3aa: CASSLLFTSYEQYF; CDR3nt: TGTGCCAGCAGCTTACTTTTTACATCCTACGAGCAGTACTTC
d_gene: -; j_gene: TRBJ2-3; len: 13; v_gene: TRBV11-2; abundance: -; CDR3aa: CASSLPGRDTQYF; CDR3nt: TGTGCCAGCAGCTTACCGGGCAGGGATACGCAGTATTTT
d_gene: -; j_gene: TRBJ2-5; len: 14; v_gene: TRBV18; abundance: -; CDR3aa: CASSPNGFQETQYF; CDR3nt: TGTGCCAGCTCACCGAACGGTTTCCAAGAGACCCAGTACTTC
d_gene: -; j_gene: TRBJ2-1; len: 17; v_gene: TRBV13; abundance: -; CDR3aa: CASSLGGHGEPYNEQFF; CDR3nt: TGTGCCAGCAGCTTAGGCGGTCACGGTGAGCCCTACAATGAGCAGTTCTTC
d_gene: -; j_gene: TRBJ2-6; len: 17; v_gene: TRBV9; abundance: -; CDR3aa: CASSHSKDRPGANVLTF; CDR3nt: TGTGCCAGCAGTCACTCGAAAGACAGGCCTGGGGCCAACGTCCTGACTTTC
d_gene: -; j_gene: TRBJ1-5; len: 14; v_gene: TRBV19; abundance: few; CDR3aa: CASSMQGSPWPQHF; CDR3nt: TGTGCCAGTAGTATGCAGGGCAGCCCGTGGCCCCAGCATTTT
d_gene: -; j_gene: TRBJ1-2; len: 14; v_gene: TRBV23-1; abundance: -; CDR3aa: CASSQREVNYGYTF; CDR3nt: TGCGCCAGCAGTCAGAGGGAAGTAAACTATGGCTACACCTTC